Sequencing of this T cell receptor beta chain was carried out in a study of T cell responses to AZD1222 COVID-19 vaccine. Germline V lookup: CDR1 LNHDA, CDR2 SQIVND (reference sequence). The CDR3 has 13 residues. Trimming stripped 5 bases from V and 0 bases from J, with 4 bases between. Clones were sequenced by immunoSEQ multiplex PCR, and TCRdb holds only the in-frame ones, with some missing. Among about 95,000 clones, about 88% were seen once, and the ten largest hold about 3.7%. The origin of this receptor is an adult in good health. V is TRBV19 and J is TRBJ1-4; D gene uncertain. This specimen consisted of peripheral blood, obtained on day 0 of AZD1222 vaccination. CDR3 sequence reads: CASSGTTNEKLFF. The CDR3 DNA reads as TGTGCCAGTAGTGGAACAACTAATGAAAAACTGTTTTTT.